These 26 T cell receptor beta chains were all obtained from the same sample, sequenced in a study of T cells in Graves' hyperthyroidism and ophthalmopathy. RNA transcripts yielded amplified TCR beta CDR3 regions. The HTBI primer set served for first-round RT-PCR of the TCR CDR3. TCRdb analysed the multiplex PCR reads with MiXCR anew, one entry per CDR3 protein. This table holds about 270,000 distinct CDR3 sequences, roughly 22% found once. Sequences were obtained from blood. The receptors were sampled from a man in his thirties or forties with Graves' ophthalmopathy.

The sample holds a few counts of this clonotype. The rearrangement joins TRBV6-1 to TRBJ2-3; D might be TRBD1 (6 bases). The CDR3 is 14 amino acids. Germline CDR1 and CDR2: MNHNS and SASEGT. The germline V and J ends were trimmed by 8 bases and 4 bases, with 16 bases remaining between them. CDR3 bases: TGTGCCAGCCGACTTCAGGGGAGTGCAGATACGCAGTATTTT. Amino acid sequence: CASRLQGSADTQYF.

This clonotype has at least ten counts. The genes are TRBV20-1 and TRBJ2-1; 7 bases agree with TRBD2. This CDR3 region has 12 residues. Per the germline V gene, CDR1 is DFQATT and CDR2 is SNEGSKA (reference sequence). V dropped 7 bases and J dropped 9; count of bases not matched to a gene: 9. CDR3 DNA sequence: TGCAGTGGCGGGAGCTTCGTCTCTGAGCAGTTCTTC. This encodes CSGGSFVSEQFF.

This clonotype appeared many times. The rearrangement uses TRBV30 and TRBJ1-5, with a tentative D call TRBD1 (6 bases). The CDR3 contains 14 residues. Trimming left V 2 bases short and J 4 bases short, with 12 bases between. Per the germline V gene, CDR1 is GTSNPN and CDR2 is SVGIG (reference sequence). CDR3 sequence reads: CAWSLGGGNQPQHF. DNA of the CDR3: TGTGCCTGGAGTCTAGGGGGAGGTAATCAGCCCCAGCATTTT.

The chain couples TRBV4-2 to TRBJ1-1; D might be TRBD1 (5 bases). In germline, CDR1 is LGHNA, CDR2 YNFKEQ. This CDR3 is built from 14 residues. V was clipped by 0 bases and J by 4 bases, with 9 bases between them. The DNA of the CDR3 is TGTGCCAGCAGCCAAGAATTAGGGGCCACTGAAGCTTTCTTT. This translates into CASSQELGATEAFF.

This clonotype was counted many times. J is TRBJ2-7 and V is TRBV14, with 9 bases aligning to TRBD2. V lost 4 bases to trimming and J lost 5 bases; unmatched junction nucleotides: 6. Germline CDR1 SGHDN, CDR2 FVKESK. The CDR3 runs to 14 residues. The CDR3 DNA sequence: TGTGCCAGCAGCCCGGGTAGCGGGAGCAACGAGCAGTACTTC. It yields the protein CASSPGSGSNEQYF.

Points on this clonotype: Compared with germline, one end of the junction differs, possibly owing to a read error. This sequence joins TRBV9 and TRBJ2-5; unclear D gene. The CDR3 contains 15 residues. Looked up from germline, CDR1 is SGDLS and CDR2 is YYNGEE. CDR3 amino acids: CASSQDRFRPETQYF. CDR3 coding DNA: TGCGCCAGCAGCCAAGATCGGTTTAGGCCGGAGACCCAGTACTTC.

This chain links TRBV25-1 with TRBJ1-3, with unresolved D. CDR1 is MGHDK and CDR2 is SYGVNS in the germline V gene. The ends were cut back, 0 bases at V and 4 bases at J, with 10 bases in the middle. The CDR3 sequence is 15 residues long. The DNA for the CDR3 is TGTGCCAGCAGTGAATACGCCGGGTTGGGAAACACCATATATTTT. The encoded protein is CASSEYAGLGNTIYF.

At least ten counts were recorded for this clonotype. The chain couples TRBV30 to TRBJ2-1; 8 nucleotides line up with TRBD1. This CDR3 is 15 amino acids long. After removal of 0 bases from V and 3 bases from J, the junction contained 4 bases not matched to a gene. CDR1 GTSNPN and CDR2 SVGIG come from the germline V gene (reference sequence). In nucleotides, the CDR3 is TGTGCCTGGAGTGTACCCGGGACAGGCTACAATGAGCAGTTCTTC. This translates into CAWSVPGTGYNEQFF.

This clonotype was counted a few times. The V gene is TRBV5-1, the J gene TRBJ2-5; D is possibly TRBD2 (6 bases). The CDR3 is 13 amino acids. CDR1 and CDR2 (germline): SGHRS, YFSETQ. V lost 4 bases, J lost 2 bases, and 9 bases lay in between. Here the CDR3 reads CASSPGDQETQYF. As DNA, the CDR3 is TGCGCCAGCAGCCCGGGAGATCAAGAGACCCAGTACTTC.

As to this clonotype: A read error may produce the germline difference seen at one junction end. The gene calls are TRBV6-1 and TRBJ1-2; no firm D call. Germline lookup yields CDR1 MNHNS and CDR2 SASEGT. This CDR3 has 14 residues. CDR3 residues: CASSQARGSYGYTF. Written as DNA, the CDR3 is TGTGCCAGCAGTCAAGCGAGAGGATCCTATGGCTACACCTTC.

This clonotype was observed at least ten times. The chain joins TRBV9 to TRBJ1-5, with D unresolved. In germline, CDR1 is SGDLS, CDR2 YYNGEE. The CDR3 covers 18 residues. Trimming removed 1 base at V and 3 bases at J, with 20 bases between. This CDR3 reads CASSVPPTEGRSNQPQHF. DNA for the CDR3: TGTGCCAGCAGCGTACCCCCAACGGAAGGCAGATCCAATCAGCCCCAGCATTTT. The whole variable domain, remainder taken from reference TRBV9 and TRBJ1-5, is DSGVTQTPKHLITATGQRVTLRCSPRSGDLSVYWYQQSLDQGLQFLIQYYNGEERAKGNILERFSAQQFPDLHSELNLSSLELGDSALYFCASSVPPTEGRSNQPQHFGDGTRLSIL.

V gene TRBV19 combines with J gene TRBJ2-1; 7 bases align to TRBD1. The length of the CDR3 is 16 residues. V was clipped by 5 bases and J by 0 bases; unmatched bases: 7. The germline V gene encodes CDR1 LNHDA and CDR2 SQIVND (reference sequence). This chain's CDR3 is CASSPQDRSSYNEQFF. The CDR3 DNA reads as TGTGCCAGTAGTCCCCAGGACAGGAGCTCCTACAATGAGCAGTTCTTC.

In this sample, this clonotype turned up many times. V gene TRBV3-1 combines with J gene TRBJ2-7, with TRBD2 identical over 8 bases. The V gene end was trimmed by 3 bases and the J gene end by 1 base; junction bases not matched to a gene: 5. The CDR3 spans 15 residues. Germline CDR1 LGHDT, CDR2 YNNKEL (reference sequence). The CDR3, as DNA: TGTGCCAGCAGCCAGGGACTAGTGGGATCCTACGAGCAGTACTTC. Amino acid sequence: CASSQGLVGSYEQYF.

This rearrangement joins TRBV11-2 to TRBJ1-2; D is unclear. Germline CDR1 reads SGHAT; CDR2 reads FQNNGV. The CDR3 runs to 15 residues. Between the trimmed V and J ends, which lost 4 bases and 3 bases, there was a span of 15 bases. Written as DNA, the CDR3 is TGTGCCAGCAGCTCAACATGGGAATCGGACTATGGCTACACCTTC. Its protein product is CASSSTWESDYGYTF. The variable domain in full, completed from reference TRBV11-2 and TRBJ1-2, reads EAGVAQSPRYKIIEKRQSVAFWCNPISGHATLYWYQQILGQGPKLLIQFQNNGVVDDSQLPKDRFSAERLKGVDSTLKIQPAKLEDSAVYLCASSSTWESDYGYTFGSGTRLTVV.

This clonotype was seen a handful of times. J is TRBJ2-2 and V is TRBV5-4; perhaps TRBD2 as D (5 bases). Germline loops: CDR1 SGHNT, CDR2 YYREEE (reference sequence). V lost 0 bases and J 6 bases, leaving 18 bases between the germline ends. The CDR3 is 17 residues long. CDR3 in DNA: TGTGCCAGCAGCTTGGCCATAGGCGTGGAGGTACCCGGGGAGCTGTTTTTT. Its protein is CASSLAIGVEVPGELFF.

This clonotype occurred many times. This chain's CDR3 is CASSSPYGAELYNEQFF. CDR3 nucleotides: TGTGCCAGCAGCTCTCCCTACGGAGCGGAACTCTACAATGAGCAGTTCTTC. The chain recombines TRBV7-8 with TRBJ2-1; maybe TRBD2 (5 bases). In germline, CDR1 is SGHVS, CDR2 FQNEAQ. V was pared by 4 bases and J by 3 bases, with 19 bases between. CDR3 length: 17 residues.

This clonotype showed up just a few times. J is TRBJ2-7 and V is TRBV5-1; D possibly uses TRBD1 or TRBD2 (5 bases each). In germline, CDR1 is SGHRS, CDR2 YFSETQ. V was pared by 4 bases and J by 9 bases, with 14 bases between. CDR3 size: 12 residues. CDR3 sequence (DNA): TGCGCCAGCAGCGGGGACGGCCCGAGGCAGTACTTC. It yields the protein CASSGDGPRQYF.

The chain combines TRBV6-4 with TRBJ1-2, with a tentative D call TRBD1 (6 bases). This CDR3 spans 15 amino acids. Germline V gives CDR1 MRHNA, CDR2 SNTAGT. The ends were cut back, 8 bases at V and 6 bases at J, with 22 bases in the middle. CDR3 DNA: TGTGCCAGCCGCCTCTCCCCCCAGGGGTATCATGGCTACACCTTC. Protein: CASRLSPQGYHGYTF.

CDR3 in DNA: TGTGCCTGCTCCCCACCGGACCTCTCCTACGAGCAGTACTTC. This encodes CACSPPDLSYEQYF. The chain recombines TRBV30 with TRBJ2-7, with no clear D. The CDR3 extends over 14 amino acids. Germline CDR1 GTSNPN, CDR2 SVGIG (reference sequence). V gave up 6 bases and J gave up 0 bases, with 15 bases separating them.

The chain combines TRBV29-1 with TRBJ1-1, with no clear D. The CDR3 extends over 13 amino acids. CDR1 and CDR2 (germline): SQVTM, ANQGSEA. V lost 6 bases and J lost 4, with 15 bases in between. This CDR3 is CSVPDPVGTEAFF. In nucleotides, the CDR3 is TGCAGCGTCCCGGACCCGGTGGGCACTGAAGCTTTCTTT.

The CDR3 bases are TGTGCCAGCAGTTACCCGGGCGGGGTAGTACGCTACTTC. Encoded protein: CASSYPGGVVRYF. The V and J genes are TRBV6-2 or TRBV6-3 and TRBJ2-5; tentatively, D is TRBD2 (6 bases). V was cut by 2 bases and J by 14 bases, with 18 bases left in between. CDR3 length: 13 residues. CDR1 MNHEY and CDR2 SVGEGT come from the germline V gene.

This clonotype was recorded many times. The chain links TRBV7-2 to TRBJ2-4; the match to TRBD2 covers 9 bases. The V gene's germline CDR1 is SGHTA and CDR2 FQGNSA. Germline trimming cut 1 base from V and 7 bases from J; bases unmatched to any gene: 5. The CDR3 length is 15 residues. CDR3 coding DNA: TGTGCCAGCAGCTTAGGAGCGCGGGAGGGGAACATTCAGTACTTC. Translated: CASSLGAREGNIQYF. The full variable domain, with the rest looked up from reference TRBV7-2 and TRBJ2-4, is GAGVSQSPSNKVTEKGKDVELRCDPISGHTALYWYRQSLGQGLEFLIYFQGNSAPDKSGLPSDRFSAERTGGSVSTLTIQRTQQEDSAVYLCASSLGAREGNIQYFGAGTRLSVL.

This clonotype was seen a handful of times. The V gene is TRBV28, the J gene TRBJ1-5, with D unresolved. V was cut by 7 bases and J by 6 bases, with 10 bases left in between. This CDR3 spans 12 amino acids. CDR1 and CDR2 (germline): MDHEN, SYDVKM. The CDR3 region has the DNA TGTGCCAGCACGGGCGGATTTCAGCCCCAGCATTTT. It specifies CASTGGFQPQHF.

V gene TRBV12-5 combines with J gene TRBJ2-7; tentative D call: TRBD1 (5 bases). The ends were cut back, 4 bases at V and 4 bases at J, with 14 bases in the middle. The CDR3 spans 14 residues. The V gene's germline CDR1 is LGHNT and CDR2 FRNRAP. In DNA form, the CDR3 reads TGTGCTAGTGGTTCCCAGGCAGGGTGGTACGAGCAGTACTTC. Protein product: CASGSQAGWYEQYF.

This clonotype was observed a few times. The chain couples TRBV28 to TRBJ1-1, with D uncertain. V lost 0 bases to trimming and J lost 6 bases, with 8 bases between them. This CDR3 spans 13 amino acids. Germline loops: CDR1 MDHEN, CDR2 SYDVKM. The CDR3 sequence: CASSLWRQPEAFF. CDR3 sequence (DNA): TGTGCCAGCAGTTTATGGCGGCAACCTGAAGCTTTCTTT. The variable domain in full, completed from reference TRBV28 and TRBJ1-1, reads DVKVTQSSRYLVKRTGEKVFLECVQDMDHENMFWYRQDPGLGLRLIYFSYDVKMKEKGDIPEGYSVSREKKERFSLILESASTNQTSMYLCASSLWRQPEAFFGQGTRLTVV.

This clonotype appeared many times. The rearrangement links TRBV11-3 to TRBJ2-1, with 12 bases aligning to TRBD2. Germline CDR1 SGHNT, CDR2 YENEEA. J was trimmed by 8 bases and V by 3 bases; bases with no gene match: 5. CDR3 size: 15 residues. CDR3 amino acids: CASSLTSGSTDEQFF. CDR3 DNA: TGTGCCAGCAGCTTGACTAGCGGGAGTACGGATGAGCAGTTCTTC. Complete variable domain (other parts from reference TRBV11-3 and TRBJ2-1): EAGVVQSPRYKIIEKKQPVAFWCNPISGHNTLYWYLQNLGQGPELLIRYENEEAVDDSQLPKDRFSAERLKGVDSTLKIQPAELGDSAVYLCASSLTSGSTDEQFFGPGTRLTVL.